Each of the 24 T cell receptor beta chains below was sequenced from the same sample in a study of blood T cell repertoires in COVID-19. The table came from immunoSEQ multiplex PCR; TCRdb's copy has only in-frame clones and leaves some out. The sample has some 260,000 clones; around 82% are singletons. Sequenced material: peripheral blood. The source of these receptors is a woman under 30 with acute or convalescent COVID-19.

The chain uses TRBV5-5 and TRBJ2-7; maybe TRBD1 (6 bases). The CDR3 is 13 amino acids. Trimming cost V 7 bases and J 2 bases, with 13 bases left between them. Germline-derived CDR1 and CDR2 are SGHKS and YYEKEE (reference sequence). CDR3 sequence: CASGVGGPYEQYF. In nucleotides, the CDR3 is TGTGCCAGCGGAGTAGGGGGACCCTACGAGCAGTACTTC. The variable domain in full, completed from reference TRBV5-5 and TRBJ2-7, reads DAGVTQSPTHLIKTRGQQVTLRCSPISGHKSVSWYQQVLGQGPQFIFQYYEKEERGRGNFPDRFSARQFPNYSSELNVNALLLGDSALYLCASGVGGPYEQYFGPGTRLTVT.

The chain employs TRBV11-3 and TRBJ1-1; weak D call: TRBD1 (5 bases). This CDR3 spans 13 amino acids. The germline V and J ends were trimmed by 6 bases and 1 base, with 9 bases remaining between them. Germline-derived CDR1 and CDR2 are SGHNT and YENEEA. In DNA form, the CDR3 reads TGTGCCAGCAGTAGACAGCAGAACACTGAAGCTTTCTTT. Protein: CASSRQQNTEAFF.

This clone has just a few counts. The chain joins TRBV11-3 to TRBJ2-1; possible D gene TRBD1, 6 bases. V was pared by 5 bases and J by 6 bases, with 17 bases between. Looked up from germline, CDR1 is SGHNT and CDR2 is YENEEA. The CDR3 is 15 residues long. The CDR3 loop is CASSPWGQGPNEQFF. The CDR3 DNA reads TGTGCCAGCAGCCCCTGGGGGCAGGGCCCCAATGAGCAGTTCTTC.

This clone was seen just once. The chain couples TRBV4-3 to TRBJ2-7; 9 bases match TRBD2. J lost 0 bases, V lost 1 base, and 4 bases had no gene match. The CDR3 has 16 amino acids. Germline CDR1 and CDR2: LGHNA and YSLEER. The CDR3, as DNA: TGCGCCAGCAGCCAAGGACCAGCGGGAGGCTCCTACGAGCAGTACTTC. Protein: CASSQGPAGGSYEQYF.

The V and J genes are TRBV9 and TRBJ2-1, with 9 bases that match TRBD1. V trimming: 3 bases; J trimming: 6 bases; junction bases outside the gene matches: 10. The CDR3 is 16 residues long. CDR1 and CDR2 (germline): SGDLS, YYNGEE. The CDR3 nucleotides are TGTGCCAGCAGCGCTGACTGGACAGGGGTAATCAATGAGCAGTTCTTC. Its translation is CASSADWTGVINEQFF.

The CDR3 DNA reads as TGTGCCAGCAGTTACGAGGGACAGATGGATGGCTACACCTTC. Translation gives CASSYEGQMDGYTF. V and J are TRBV6-5 and TRBJ1-2, with 7 bases matching TRBD1. With V trimmed by 2 bases and J by 6 bases, 6 bases remained unmatched. The CDR3 has 14 amino acids. Germline CDR1 and CDR2: MNHEY and SVGAGI.

This clone appeared a single time. This rearrangement joins TRBV6-5 to TRBJ1-2, with TRBD1 identical over 7 bases. Losses at the gene ends were 6 bases for V and 4 bases for J; bases not matched to a gene: 8. The CDR3 consists of 14 residues. Germline V gene lookup returns CDR1 MNHEY and CDR2 SVGAGI. The CDR3 protein is CASRNRGLGYGYTF. In DNA, the CDR3 is TGTGCCAGCAGAAACAGGGGCCTCGGCTATGGCTACACCTTC.

The V gene is TRBV29-1, the J gene TRBJ1-2, with D perhaps matching TRBD1 (6 bases). The CDR3 runs to 13 residues. Deletions cut 2 bases from V and 7 bases from J, with 14 bases between. Germline V CDR1 and CDR2: SQVTM, ANQGSEA. The DNA for the CDR3 is TGCAGCGTTGAATCCGGGGGGCAAAGTGGCTACACCTTC. This gives the protein CSVESGGQSGYTF.

J is TRBJ2-6 and V is TRBV15, with unresolved D. This CDR3 has 18 amino acids. From germline, CDR1 is LNHNV and CDR2 YYDKDF (reference sequence). Trimming pared 1 base from V and 2 bases from J, leaving 15 bases between. In nucleotides, the CDR3 is TGTGCCACCAGCAGAGGAACTCTGGGCCGCGCTGGGGCCAACGTCCTGACTTTC. Translation: CATSRGTLGRAGANVLTF.

A single count supports this clone. The gene calls are TRBV6-5 and TRBJ2-4; possible D gene TRBD1, 5 bases. Germline CDR1 MNHEY, CDR2 SVGAGI. Trimming pared 1 base from V and 7 bases from J, leaving 14 bases between. This CDR3 is 15 amino acids long. CDR3: CASSYFTGLGNIQYF. The CDR3 coding sequence is TGTGCCAGCAGTTACTTTACAGGTTTGGGGAACATTCAGTACTTC.

The rearrangement joins TRBV10-3 to TRBJ2-5, with 13 positions matching TRBD2. Germline CDR1 ENHRY, CDR2 SYGVKD. The junction had 15 bases not matched to a gene; V was cut back by 6 bases and J by 5 bases. CDR3 size: 18 residues. CDR3 sequence reads: CAIRSTSGRPPPPETQYF. The CDR3, as DNA: TGTGCCATCAGATCGACTAGCGGGAGGCCCCCTCCCCCGGAGACCCAGTACTTC.

In regard to this clone: Germline is not matched at one junction end, which may reflect a read error. The CDR3 DNA reads TGTGCCAGCAGCTTGGGTCAGTCACCTCGCTTC. It encodes CASSLGQSPRF. This chain connects TRBV5-8 to TRBJ1-2; D is ambiguous. This CDR3 has 11 amino acids. Germline CDR1 and CDR2: SGHTS and YDEGEE.

The chain is built from TRBV7-8 and TRBJ1-2; D is possibly TRBD1 (5 bases). Per the germline V gene, CDR1 is SGHVS and CDR2 is FQNEAQ. CDR3 length: 16 amino acids. V was trimmed by 5 bases and J by 3 bases, leaving 19 bases between them. The CDR3 protein is CASSQSTPGMDYGYTF. As DNA, the CDR3 is TGTGCCAGCAGCCAAAGCACGCCAGGGATGGACTATGGCTACACCTTC.

The gene calls are TRBV6-1 and TRBJ1-5, with D possibly matching TRBD1 (5 bases). Germline CDR1 MNHNS, CDR2 SASEGT. Trimming stripped 7 bases from V and 2 bases from J, with 15 bases between. The CDR3 consists of 15 residues. The DNA for the CDR3 is TGTGCCAGCACCCTGTCGGCGGGGGGCAATCAGCCCCAGCATTTT. This gives the protein CASTLSAGGNQPQHF.

This chain links TRBV5-4 with TRBJ1-3; D remains unclear. V lost 0 bases and J lost 2, with 9 bases in between. The CDR3 sequence is 15 residues long. Germline V gene sequence: CDR1 SGHNT, CDR2 YYREEE (reference sequence). Here the CDR3 reads CASSLGEGAGNTIYF. The CDR3 nucleotides read TGTGCCAGCAGCTTGGGCGAGGGAGCTGGAAACACCATATATTTT. Looking up the rest from reference TRBV5-4 and TRBJ1-3 gives the full variable domain: ETGVTQSPTHLIKTRGQQVTLRCSSQSGHNTVSWYQQALGQGPQFIFQYYREEENGRGNFPPRFSGLQFPNYSSELNVNALELDDSALYLCASSLGEGAGNTIYFGEGSWLTVV.

The V call is TRBV6-1, the J call TRBJ1-5; D not resolved. The V gene lost 0 bases and the J gene lost 2 bases, with 8 bases spanning the gap. This CDR3 spans 15 amino acids. Germline V gene data show CDR1 as MNHNS and CDR2 as SASEGT. The CDR3: CASSEAIEGNQPQHF. The CDR3 region has the DNA TGTGCCAGCAGTGAAGCCATTGAGGGCAATCAGCCCCAGCATTTT.

The rearrangement links TRBV6-1 to TRBJ1-5; D uncertain. The length of the CDR3 is 14 residues. Germline CDR1 MNHNS, CDR2 SASEGT. With 2 bases removed from V and 9 bases from J, the gap between germline ends came to 14 bases. CDR3 protein: CASSEQWRGRPQHF. DNA of the CDR3: TGTGCCAGCAGTGAACAATGGCGGGGTCGGCCCCAGCATTTT.

This clone was recorded a few times. The rearrangement links TRBV28 to TRBJ2-4; 11 bases line up with TRBD2. This CDR3 comprises 17 residues. V was clipped by 1 base and J by 5 bases; unmatched bases: 7. Germline CDR1 and CDR2: MDHEN and SYDVKM. The CDR3 region is CASSLYGSGRAENIQYF. The CDR3 coding sequence is TGTGCCAGCAGTTTATATGGTAGCGGGAGGGCAGAAAACATTCAGTACTTC.

This clone was picked up a small number of times. CDR3 protein: CASRETGGVKPQHF. CDR3 DNA: TGTGCCAGCAGAGAGACAGGGGGCGTAAAGCCCCAGCATTTT. J is TRBJ1-5 and V is TRBV6-5; 10 nucleotides match TRBD1. J gave up 8 bases and V 6 bases, and 7 bases lay outside the gene matches. Germline V CDR1 and CDR2: MNHEY, SVGAGI. The CDR3 length is 14 residues.

The chain employs TRBV6-1 and TRBJ1-5; 7 bases are a match to TRBD1. The CDR3 is 15 residues long. Unmatched junction bases numbered 6, after V lost 2 bases and J lost 5 bases. The germline V gene has CDR1 MNHNS and CDR2 SASEGT. The CDR3 DNA sequence: TGTGCCAGCAGTGAATGGGGGCAGGGGGATCAGCCCCAGCATTTT. It codes for CASSEWGQGDQPQHF.

The chain recombines TRBV30 with TRBJ1-2; possibly TRBD1 for D (6 bases). This CDR3 region has 14 residues. The germline V gene encodes CDR1 GTSNPN and CDR2 SVGIG (reference sequence). V lost 3 bases and J 5 bases, leaving 16 bases between the germline ends. CDR3 bases: TGTGCCTGGAGGGGGCAGGGGTTTCGGTATGGCTACACCTTC. It encodes CAWRGQGFRYGYTF.

Regarding this clone: The same CDR3 arises from other DNA sequences in this sample as well. V is TRBV7-8 and J is TRBJ1-2, with D possibly matching TRBD1 (5 bases). V lost 5 bases to trimming and J lost 2 bases, with 9 bases between them. Germline V CDR1 and CDR2: SGHVS, FQNEAQ. The CDR3 is 13 residues long. This chain's CDR3 is CASSRTGNYGYTF. The CDR3 region has the DNA TGTGCCAGCAGCCGAACAGGCAACTATGGCTACACCTTC.

The rearrangement uses TRBV24-1 and TRBJ1-2; D unclear. Trimming pared 4 bases from V and 3 bases from J, leaving 11 bases between. This CDR3 is built from 14 residues. Germline CDR1 KGHDR, CDR2 SFDVKD. CDR3: CATSDLTQDYGYTF. Here the CDR3 DNA reads TGTGCCACCAGTGACCTCACCCAGGACTATGGCTACACCTTC.

This chain links TRBV5-4 with TRBJ2-7; 14 bases line up with TRBD2. Germline V lookup: CDR1 SGHNT, CDR2 YYREEE (reference sequence). Germline trimming cut 4 bases from V and 6 bases from J; bases unmatched to any gene: 3. The length of the CDR3 is 14 residues. The CDR3 nucleotides read TGTGCCAGCAGCCCCGGGACTAGCGGGAGCGAGCAGTACTTC. The encoded protein is CASSPGTSGSEQYF.